Reported below is one T cell receptor beta chain. The antigen this receptor binds is unknown. One base away there is no much larger clone; base qualities are not given. The data originate from a study of T cell repertoires in cytomegalovirus infection (dated by TCRdb to between 2018 and 2021). Looking at the study overall: Peptide stimulations targeted recently identified HLA-C-restricted CMV epitopes, whose presentation resists viral immunomodulation, together with well-studied HLA-B-restricted epitopes. Because public TCR beta signatures pointed to carriage of CMV infection together with the matching HLA type, the HLA type of each donor mattered for the analysis.

Reads for this sample came from an Illumina HiSeq 1500. In TCRdb, the public reads were trimmed at Q25 with fastp and aligned with MiXCR, with productive beta chains retained. All rows with the same CDR3 protein become a single entry with the most common DNA and genes. Counted in this sample were some 320,000 distinct CDR3 sequences; almost 30% of them appeared once. The ten most abundant clones make up 20% of the sample. Trimming removed 4 bases from V and 7 bases from J; the gene matches leave 12 bases unexplained. Spanning cysteine to phenylalanine, the CDR3 consists of 14 amino acids. The DNA shown is the 42-base CDR3, in frame from base 1. The germline V gene encodes CDR1 SQVTM and CDR2 ANQGSEA. This specimen's treatment or condition label, interpreted: in vitro stimulation with specific CMV peptide epitopes to enrich CMV-specific T cells. The full study reports these points: In both this cohort and an independent roughly 350-donor cohort, the cumulative frequency of public TCR beta family members distinguished carriers of CMV infection plus the relevant HLA type. The ex vivo response was dominated by HLA-C-restricted CMV-specific TCR beta clonotypes, which also provided the single most frequent clonotype in two of eight donors.

The rearrangement joined TRBV29-1 to TRBJ2-7, with 8 middle bases fitting TRBD1. Sequences were derived from cultured PBMCs, sampled from culture after CMV antigen stimulation. The TCR originated in a human donor in good health (CMV status not recorded). Some clones in this sample may be carry-over from other donors' samples. In nucleotides, the sequence is TGCAGCGTTGCCGGAAGGCAGGGGGCTGAAGAGCAGTACTTC. It codes for CSVAGRQGAEEQYF.